A selection of T cell receptor beta chains follows, all from one sample in a study of identical twins. TCRdb used MiXCR to reprocess the 5' RACE reads, holding one entry per CDR3 protein. Here the sample spans about 300,000 distinct CDR3 sequences, more than 9% being singletons. The same sample was also studied in work on yellow fever vaccine responses in identical twins.

Specimen: CD8+ T cells sorted from blood. All receptors derive from a woman between 18 and 29 years old in good health. The CDR3 runs from the conserved cysteine through the conserved F or W. A D gene is named only where the DNA matches it firmly. Rows give clone size only sometimes, using once, few, many, or a class for an expanded clone.

few	TRBV15	-	TRBJ2-7	TGTGCCACCAGCAGAGATTGGACTACCTACGAGCAGTACTTC	CATSRDWTTYEQYF
-	TRBV5-1	-	TRBJ1-5	TGCGCCAGCGCTCCTTCGGGCCCCAATCAGCCCCAGCATTTT	CASAPSGPNQPQHF
few	TRBV5-1	TRBD1	TRBJ2-1	TGCGCCAGCAGCTTGGGGACAGGTTCTGGAAACAATGAGCAGTTCTTC	CASSLGTGSGNNEQFF
few	TRBV10-2	TRBD2	TRBJ2-5	TGCGCCAGCAGTTGGAGCGGGGCCCAAGAGACCCAGTACTTC	CASSWSGAQETQYF
-	TRBV4-1	-	TRBJ2-1	TGCGCCAGCAGCCAAACTACAAATGAGCAGTTCTTC	CASSQTTNEQFF
-	TRBV20-1	TRBD2	TRBJ2-3	TGCAGTGCTCCCGGACTAGCGGGGGCGGGGGGTACGCAGTATTTT	CSAPGLAGAGGTQYF
-	TRBV20-1	-	TRBJ1-3	TGCAGTGCTAGAGTGTGGGGGGATCACTCTGGAAACACCATATATTTT	CSARVWGDHSGNTIYF
-	TRBV10-1	-	TRBJ2-1	TGCGACAGCAGTGATCGGTGGGGAGGTGAGCAGTTCTTC	CDSSDRWGGEQFF
few	TRBV7-2	-	TRBJ2-2	TGTGCCAGCAATTTGATAGGGGGGGCCGGGGAGCTGTTTTTT	CASNLIGGAGELFF
-	TRBV12-3/TRBV12-4	-	TRBJ2-1	TGTGCCAGCAGTTCGGACAGCAATGAGCAGTTCTTC	CASSSDSNEQFF
few	TRBV27	-	TRBJ1-1	TGTGCCAGCAGACCCTCAGGTTACACTGAAGCTTTCTTT	CASRPSGYTEAFF
few	TRBV15	-	TRBJ2-5	TGTGCCACCAGCAGTGGGGTGGCCGTTTGGGAGACCCAGTACTTC	CATSSGVAVWETQYF
-	TRBV5-1	-	TRBJ2-6	TGCGCCAGCAGCTTGTACAGGAACTCTGGGGCCAACGTCCTGACTTTC	CASSLYRNSGANVLTF
-	TRBV6-2/TRBV6-3	TRBD2	TRBJ2-1	TGTGCCAGCAGGGGGACTAGGACGAATGAGCAGTTCTTC	CASRGTRTNEQFF
many	TRBV7-9	-	TRBJ2-1	TGTGCCAGCAGCTCACCGAACAGCTACAATGAGCAGTTCTTC	CASSSPNSYNEQFF
-	TRBV5-4	-	TRBJ2-2	TGTGCCAGCAGCTTATACGGGGAGCTGTTTTTT	CASSLYGELFF
few	TRBV7-2	TRBD2	TRBJ2-3	TGTGCCAGCAGCTTGTCGGGAGGGCTTTCTAGAGATACGCAGTATTTT	CASSLSGGLSRDTQYF
-	TRBV12-3/TRBV12-4	TRBD1	TRBJ2-7	TGTGCCAGCAGGCAGGGACAGGGGTTTGACGAGCAGTACTTC	CASRQGQGFDEQYF
few	TRBV27	-	TRBJ1-1	TGTGCCAGCAGTTATCGGGGGGCTGTTACTGAAGCTTTCTTT	CASSYRGAVTEAFF
few	TRBV20-1	TRBD2	TRBJ2-3	TGCAGTGCTAGGGGTGCGGGGGGCACAGATACGCAGTATTTT	CSARGAGGTDTQYF
-	TRBV3-1	TRBD2	TRBJ2-1	TGTGCCAGCAGCCCGACTAGCGGCCCCTACAATGAGCAGTTCTTC	CASSPTSGPYNEQFF
-	TRBV2	-	TRBJ2-3	TGTGCCAGCAGCGCCGGGGTATTAGATACGCAGTATTTT	CASSAGVLDTQYF
-	TRBV27	TRBD1	TRBJ2-7	TGTGCCAGCAGTCCCGGGACAGGGGGCCAATACGAGCAGTACTTC	CASSPGTGGQYEQYF
few	TRBV3-1	TRBD1	TRBJ2-6	TGTGCCAGCAGCCCAGGGGGCTTATCTGGGGCCAACGTCCTGACTTTC	CASSPGGLSGANVLTF
-	TRBV5-5	-	TRBJ1-2	TGTGCCAGCAGCCCCGGTCTTGGGGGCTACACCTTC	CASSPGLGGYTF
-	TRBV20-1	TRBD2	TRBJ2-6	TGCAGTGCTACTAGCGGGACCGACTCTGGGGCCAACGTCCTGACTTTC	CSATSGTDSGANVLTF
few	TRBV2	TRBD2	TRBJ2-3	TGTGCCAGCAGTGAGATGGGCGGGGGAGCTGGCACAGATACGCAGTATTTT	CASSEMGGGAGTDTQYF
few	TRBV9	TRBD1	TRBJ2-1	TGTGCCAGCAGCGCCACCGGGACAGGGGAACCTGAGCAGTTCTTC	CASSATGTGEPEQFF
-	TRBV6-5	TRBD2	TRBJ2-1	TGTGCCAGCAGTTACCTGACTAGCGGAAGGAGCTCCTACAATGAGCAGTTCTTC	CASSYLTSGRSSYNEQFF
-	TRBV7-9	TRBD2	TRBJ2-3	TGTGCCAGCAGCTTACAACTAGCGGGCCCGAATCCAGATACGCAGTATTTT	CASSLQLAGPNPDTQYF
many	TRBV7-9	-	TRBJ2-7	TGTGCCAGCAGCCCACCCGCGGGAACCCCTACGACGCAGTACTTC	CASSPPAGTPTTQYF
-	TRBV9	TRBD2	TRBJ2-7	TGTGCCAGCAGCGTAGGAGGCACCCTGAGACTAGCGGGAGTTATCCCCTACGAGCAGTACTTC	CASSVGGTLRLAGVIPYEQYF
-	TRBV7-2	-	TRBJ2-1	TGTGCCAGCAGCTTAGCGGACGTCGCGAGCTCCTACAATGAGCAGTTCTTC	CASSLADVASSYNEQFF
-	TRBV6-5	-	TRBJ2-3	TGTGCCAGCAGTTACGTGGGTAACACAGATACGCAGTATTTT	CASSYVGNTDTQYF
-	TRBV7-9	-	TRBJ2-7	TGTGCCAGCAGCTTAGGGGCGGGACGCTACGAGCAGTACTTC	CASSLGAGRYEQYF
many	TRBV4-1	-	TRBJ1-1	TGCGCCAGCAGCCAGAAGACGAACACTGAAGCTTTCTTT	CASSQKTNTEAFF
-	TRBV7-8	-	TRBJ2-5	TGTGCCAGCAGCCTACGGGGTAACCAAGAGACCCAGTACTTC	CASSLRGNQETQYF
-	TRBV27	-	TRBJ1-6	TGTGCCAGCAGTGGTGGGGGCACACCCCTCCACTTT	CASSGGGTPLHF
many	TRBV5-5	TRBD1	TRBJ1-2	TGTGCCAGCAGCCCTGGGACAGGGGATTCCCTCTATGGCTACACCTTC	CASSPGTGDSLYGYTF
-	TRBV20-1	-	TRBJ1-2	TGCAGTGCTAGACAGGAAGCTAACTATGGCTACACCTTC	CSARQEANYGYTF
many	TRBV20-1	TRBD1	TRBJ2-7	TGCAGTGCTAGACAGACAGGGGGCTACGAGCAGTACTTC	CSARQTGGYEQYF
many	TRBV7-9	-	TRBJ1-2	TGTGCCAGCAGCGGCCGGGACTATGGCTACACCTTC	CASSGRDYGYTF
-	TRBV12-3/TRBV12-4	TRBD2	TRBJ2-3	TGTGCCAGCAGCGAGGGACTAGCGGGGAGAGATACGCAGTATTTT	CASSEGLAGRDTQYF
few	TRBV3-1	-	TRBJ2-1	TGTGCCAGCAGCAACGGGCGGGACAACAATGAGCAGTTCTTC	CASSNGRDNNEQFF
-	TRBV15	TRBD1	TRBJ2-7	TGTGCCACCAGCAGAGAGGGACAGGGATACGAGCAGTACTTC	CATSREGQGYEQYF
-	TRBV3-1	-	TRBJ2-1	TGTGCCAGCAGCCCCAGTTTGATCCCACAGTTCTTC	CASSPSLIPQFF
few	TRBV11-2	-	TRBJ2-6	TGTGCCAGCAGCTTAGAGATCGGGTACTCTGGGGCCAACGTCCTGACTTTC	CASSLEIGYSGANVLTF
few	TRBV7-6	TRBD2	TRBJ2-2	TGTGCCAGCAGCTTAGCGCCGCCCGGGCGGGGGGTGAACACCGGGGAGCTGTTTTTT	CASSLAPPGRGVNTGELFF
-	TRBV2	TRBD2	TRBJ2-2	TGTGCCAGCAGTCCCGGACTAGACTTAAACACCGGGGAGCTGTTTTTT	CASSPGLDLNTGELFF
once	TRBV6-1	-	TRBJ2-3	TGTGCCAGCACCTTCCTCCCCCGCAGCACAGATACGCAGTATTTT	CASTFLPRSTDTQYF